The T cell receptor beta chain under discussion was sequenced for a study of T-cell reconstitution after alpha-beta-depleted transplantation in children. The CDR3 consists of 17 residues. CDR1 is DFQATT and CDR2 is SNEGSKA in the germline V gene (reference sequence). This clonotype has a handful of counts. The junction departs from the called germline gene at one end, perhaps through a read error. Preparation of the TCRbeta library was carried out with unique molecular identifiers. TCRdb itself ran the PCR reads through MiXCR, one entry per CDR3 protein. The sample contains approximately 520,000 distinct CDR3 sequences, 32% of which appear only once.

The clonotype originates from a human donor who donated a stem cell graft to a child with aplastic anemia. Sequencing was performed on PBMCs from the stem cell graft donor, taken from the stem cell graft. This chain connects TRBV20-1 to TRBJ1-1, with 8 positions matching TRBD1. CDR3 protein: CCAPSGGAGRVGTEAFF. The CDR3 coding sequence is TGCTGTGCGCCTTCAGGGGGCGCCGGGCGTGTGGGAACTGAAGCTTTCTTT.